This TCR beta chain was observed in a study of cytomegalovirus exposure and HLA in healthy donors. A multiplex PCR was run with 60 Vbeta primers and 13 Jbeta primers. Profiled with immunoSEQ multiplex PCR; TCRdb holds only in-frame clones, not every one. The sample has fewer than 150,000 clones; roughly four fifths are singletons. Germline-derived CDR1 and CDR2 are MRHNA and SNTAGT. The V and J ends lost 4 bases and 2 bases, in that order; junction bases with no gene match: 4. The CDR3 totals 15 residues. This chain joins TRBV6-4 and TRBJ2-3; TRBD2 aligns across 9 bases. This receptor was obtained from a young man in good health and CMV-seronegative. Sequenced input: PBMCs. CDR3 residues: CASSVSGGYTDTQYF. In DNA form, the CDR3 reads TGTGCCAGCAGTGTTAGCGGGGGCTACACAGATACGCAGTATTTT.